This T cell receptor beta chain was documented in a study of blood T cell repertoires in COVID-19 (dated by TCRdb to about 2020). About the investigation overall: Samples from collaborators originated in the United States, Italy and Spain and spanned both the acute and convalescent phases of COVID-19. The prospective study material was composed of cDNA or gDNA derived from T cells, B-cell-depleted T cells, or PBMCs. Subjects who had been exposed to COVID-19, were actively infected with it, or had recovered from it provided the deeply sampled blood TCRbeta repertoires that made up the dataset. The repertoires were made available in a free public database intended to serve as a resource for research on the immune response to SARS-CoV-2. Samples were obtained from the ongoing ImmuneRACE study (first 160 participants) and from about 1,300 subjects provided by 6 global collaborators. A de-identified subject ID, COVID-19 status, age in years and sex were almost always included in the sample metadata. HLA class I and class II types, where available, came from metadata supplied by the sample provider rather than from assay-based typing. Here is what the overall study found, with its caveats: Clinical and demographic metadata were provided uncurated, with the amount varying by source and participant.

CDR1 is given as MDHEN and CDR2 as SYDVKM, both from the germline V gene. The CDR3 holds 10 amino acids from the cysteine to the phenylalanine. Only the CDR3 DNA stays, 30 bases, in frame from base 1. Trimming takes 5 bases from V and 4 bases from J, and the germline ends sit 3 bases apart. TCRbeta CDR3 regions were amplified from genomic DNA by means of the immunoSEQ Assay, a bias-controlled multiplex PCR. The study's processing was this. Nucleated cell counts per sample were estimated from amplification of reference gene primers within the assay. To quantify the absolute abundance of each unique TCRbeta CDR3 rearrangement, sequence reads were collapsed and filtered. Productive Simpson clonality was computed per sample as the square root of Simpson's diversity index over productive rearrangements. Drawn from immuneACCESS, this table holds only the in-frame rearrangements with V and J called that TCRdb kept. Clones are partly lost; checked studies trace under half to an unresolved V gene and leave the rest unexplained. The D gene and trimming were derived from the DNA, and the V and J assignments and clone size from that table. The sample yields 100,000 to 150,000 clones; more than 70% were counted once. Approximately 1.2% of the sample is in the top ten clones.

The collaborating institutions used their own protocols to collect whole blood in K2EDTA tubes. For TCRbeta analysis, collaborators shipped samples as frozen whole blood, isolated PBMCs, or DNA extracted from either of those sample types. As to this clone: Its antigen remains unidentified. No much larger clonotype is one base removed from it; base qualities were not supplied.

In this chain, TRBV28 is recombined with TRBJ2-7; the D gene lacks a confident call. The source of this sequence is a woman of 80 years or more with acute or convalescent COVID-19. Sequencing was carried out using peripheral blood. The CDR3 region reads CASSQYEQYF. The nucleotide sequence reads as follows: TGTGCCAGCAGTCAGTACGAGCAGTACTTC.